Listed below are T cell receptor beta chains from one sample, sequenced in a study of vaccination and CD4 T cells after COVID-19. Using its own MiXCR run on the PCR reads, TCRdb lists one record per CDR3 protein. The table records approximately 9,800 distinct CDR3 sequences, around 41% of them present only once. Antigens of these TCRs are unknown. What was sequenced was CD4+ T cells from blood, cultured in vitro. These receptors all stem from a human donor in good health. CDR3s include the opening cysteine and the closing phenylalanine or tryptophan. The D gene is left open where the match is weak. Rows give clone size only sometimes, using once, few, many, or a class for an expanded clone.

J,size,V,D,CDR3,DNA
TRBJ1-5,few,TRBV20-1,.,CSASPPEISSNQPQHF,TGCAGTGCCAGTCCGCCGGAAATCTCCAGCAATCAGCCCCAGCATTTT
TRBJ2-5,.,TRBV9,.,CASSVRDNQETQYF,TGTGCCAGCAGCGTCCGGGACAATCAAGAGACCCAGTACTTC
TRBJ2-3,few,TRBV10-3,TRBD2,CAISGSGTSDTQYF,TGTGCCATCAGTGGAAGCGGGACTTCGGATACGCAGTATTTT
TRBJ2-7,.,TRBV20-1,.,CSARGQPTGYEQYF,TGCAGTGCTAGGGGACAACCAACAGGGTACGAGCAGTACTTC
TRBJ1-6,.,TRBV5-4,TRBD1,CASSFRQGSGSPLHF,TGTGCCAGCAGCTTTAGACAGGGGTCTGGTTCACCCCTCCACTTT
TRBJ1-5,.,TRBV20-1,.,CSARDTGSRQPQHF,TGCAGTGCTAGGGATACAGGGTCCCGGCAGCCCCAGCATTTT
TRBJ2-1,.,TRBV7-2,.,CASSSYGSYNEQFF,TGTGCCAGCAGCTCGTACGGCTCCTACAATGAGCAGTTCTTC
TRBJ1-2,medium-sized,TRBV6-1,TRBD1,CASSKQGAWGYTF,TGTGCCAGCAGTAAACAGGGGGCTTGGGGCTACACCTTC
TRBJ2-1,.,TRBV20-1,.,CSARDVSGPSSHFF,TGCAGTGCTAGAGATGTCTCGGGACCCTCCTCACACTTCTTC
TRBJ2-5,.,TRBV7-2,.,CASSSQGFGETQYF,TGTGCCAGCAGCTCACAGGGATTTGGGGAGACCCAGTACTTC
TRBJ1-4,.,TRBV20-1,.,CSARDWQEGKLFF,TGCAGTGCTAGAGATTGGCAGGAGGGAAAACTGTTTTTT
TRBJ1-5,.,TRBV19,TRBD1,CASSRGTGSVQPQHF,TGTGCCAGTAGTAGGGGGACAGGGTCAGTGCAGCCCCAGCATTTT
TRBJ2-7,.,TRBV28,.,CASSLMYEQYF,TGTGCCAGCAGTTTAATGTACGAGCAGTACTTC
TRBJ2-1,.,TRBV5-1,TRBD2,CASSLWGEREDSYNEQFF,TGCGCCAGCAGCTTGTGGGGTGAGCGGGAGGATTCCTACAATGAGCAGTTCTTC
TRBJ2-1,.,TRBV6-2/TRBV6-3,TRBD2,CASRTSGSSYNEQFF,TGTGCCAGCAGAACTAGCGGTTCCTCCTACAATGAGCAGTTCTTC
TRBJ2-7,.,TRBV2,.,CASSESEHHYEQYF,TGTGCCAGCAGTGAATCGGAACATCACTACGAGCAGTACTTC
TRBJ2-2,.,TRBV20-1,TRBD2,CSAPGLAANTGELFF,TGCAGTGCTCCGGGACTAGCGGCGAACACCGGGGAGCTGTTTTTT
TRBJ1-5,few,TRBV6-1,.,CASSDRVVLGQPQHF,TGTGCCAGCAGTGACAGGGTGGTGCTTGGACAGCCCCAGCATTTT
TRBJ2-1,.,TRBV7-3,TRBD2,CASSAPKRGGASGRRSYNEQFF,TGTGCCAGCAGCGCTCCTAAGAGGGGTGGGGCTAGCGGGAGGAGGTCCTACAATGAGCAGTTCTTC
TRBJ2-2,.,TRBV9,.,CASSPGPYTGELFF,TGTGCCAGCAGCCCAGGGCCCTACACCGGGGAGCTGTTTTTT
TRBJ2-7,.,TRBV7-2,TRBD2,CASSEGGPLYEQYF,TGTGCCAGCAGCGAGGGAGGGCCTCTATACGAGCAGTACTTC
TRBJ1-3,.,TRBV20-1,TRBD1,CSASGWDSTFSGNTIYF,TGCAGTGCTAGTGGGTGGGACAGTACCTTCTCTGGAAACACCATATATTTT
TRBJ2-7,.,TRBV7-2,TRBD1,CASSSDRAEQYF,TGTGCCAGCAGCTCCGACAGGGCAGAGCAGTACTTC
TRBJ1-2,few,TRBV15,TRBD1,CATSRDSPGQTHYGYTF,TGTGCCACCAGCAGAGATTCCCCGGGACAGACTCACTATGGCTACACCTTC
TRBJ2-1,.,TRBV4-1,TRBD2,CASSQVRLAVYNEQFF,TGCGCCAGCAGCCAAGTCAGACTAGCGGTCTACAATGAGCAGTTCTTC
TRBJ1-6,few,TRBV7-9,.,CASSLWEPPSPLHF,TGTGCCAGCAGCTTATGGGAGCCACCTTCACCCCTCCACTTT
TRBJ1-2,few,TRBV6-2/TRBV6-3,.,CASTSGIDGYTF,TGTGCCAGCACTTCAGGGATCGATGGCTACACCTTC
TRBJ2-7,.,TRBV30,.,CAWSKVSEQYF,TGTGCCTGGAGTAAAGTAAGCGAGCAGTACTTC
TRBJ1-2,.,TRBV24-1,.,CATSVGPGIPHYTF,TGTGCCACCAGTGTAGGCCCCGGAATCCCCCACTACACCTTC
TRBJ2-3,.,TRBV6-5,.,CASSYRDITDTQYF,TGTGCCAGCAGTTACCGGGACATCACAGATACGCAGTATTTT